This TCR beta chain is from a study of control samples from healthy donors and cancer patients. Clones were read by immunoSEQ multiplex PCR, and TCRdb kept only the in-frame ones, dropping some. This sample yields 200,000 to 250,000 clones, of which roughly 94% are seen a single time; about 1.6% belongs to the top ten. From germline, CDR1 is SGHRS and CDR2 YFSETQ. The germline V and J ends were trimmed by 0 bases and 5 bases, with 14 bases remaining between them. The CDR3 is 15 residues long. Sequences were obtained from blood. The sequence was collected from a man in his fifties or sixties in good health. The chain recombines TRBV5-1 with TRBJ2-5; either TRBD1 or TRBD2 may fit D (7 bases each). The DNA of the CDR3 is TGCGCCAGCAGCTTGGGACAGGGCGGGGGCGAGACCCAGTACTTC. This encodes CASSLGQGGGETQYF.